Listed here are 22 T cell receptor beta chains from one sample, sequenced in a study of human T cells and chemical hapten exposure. Time point defined: patch test 3, about 24 weeks after DPC sensitization. Sample treatment: therapeutic diphenylcyclopropenone sensitization with weekly scalp DPC. TCRdb re-derived calls from the RACE reads in MiXCR, one entry per CDR3 protein. The table includes roughly 100,000 distinct CDR3 sequences, nearly 35% detected once. This sample comprised whole blood, obtained in connection with sensitization to the hapten diphenylcyclopropenone (DPC). The receptors derive from a man aged 35-49 years with alopecia areata. Some clones in this sample may be carry-over from other donors' samples.

The chain couples TRBV3-1 to TRBJ2-3; D ambiguous. V lost 1 base to trimming and J lost 1 base, with 6 bases between them. The CDR3 is made up of 14 amino acids. The germline CDR1 and CDR2 sequences are LGHDT and YNNKEL (reference sequence). This chain's CDR3 is CASSQARGTDTQYF. CDR3 sequence (DNA): TGTGCCAGCAGCCAAGCCCGGGGCACAGATACGCAGTATTTT.

This sequence joins TRBV20-1 and TRBJ1-6, with 10 bases identical to TRBD1. The CDR3 extends over 16 amino acids. Germline lookup yields CDR1 DFQATT and CDR2 SNEGSKA (reference sequence). With V trimmed by 3 bases and J by 9 bases, 11 bases remained unmatched. Written as DNA, the CDR3 is TGCAGTGCTAGCGTCGTAGTTGACAGGGGGCGTTCACCCCTCCACTTT. This encodes CSASVVVDRGRSPLHF.

This clonotype was found a few times. The chain recombines TRBV30 with TRBJ2-1; 11 bases are a match to TRBD2. Trimming took 2 bases from V and 7 from J; bases not matched to a gene: 7. Germline V gives CDR1 GTSNPN, CDR2 SVGIG (reference sequence). The CDR3 totals 15 residues. The DNA for the CDR3 is TGTGCCTGGAGTTTACTAGCGGGAGTTGAGAATGAGCAGTTCTTC. Its translation: CAWSLLAGVENEQFF.

The sample holds a few counts of this clonotype. The V and J genes are TRBV29-1 and TRBJ2-7; 8 bases agree with TRBD2. There are 15 residues in the CDR3. Losses at the gene ends were 5 bases for V and 0 bases for J; bases not matched to a gene: 9. Germline V lookup: CDR1 SQVTM, CDR2 ANQGSEA. The CDR3: CSVSGGRTYSYEQYF. CDR3 DNA: TGCAGCGTTTCTGGCGGGAGGACCTACTCCTACGAGCAGTACTTC.

The V and J genes are TRBV30 and TRBJ2-3; no reliable D call. This CDR3 contains 11 residues. Trimming left V 2 bases short and J 8 bases short, with 8 bases between. Germline-derived CDR1 and CDR2 are GTSNPN and SVGIG (reference sequence). CDR3 sequence (DNA): TGTGCCTGGAGTCAATGGCCTACGCAGTATTTT. The encoded protein is CAWSQWPTQYF.

CDR3 coding DNA: TGTGCCAGCAGGCTAAGCTCTGGGGCCAACGTCCTGACTTTC. It codes for CASRLSSGANVLTF. The rearrangement joins TRBV12-3 or TRBV12-4 to TRBJ2-6; D remains ambiguous. V was clipped by 6 bases and J by 0 bases, with 6 bases between them. The CDR3 contains 14 residues.

This clonotype occurred a few times. This chain joins TRBV20-1 and TRBJ2-3; possible D gene TRBD1, 6 bases. Trimming shortened V by 4 bases and J by 13 bases, and 15 bases separated the two germline ends. Germline values: CDR1 DFQATT, CDR2 SNEGSKA (reference sequence). The CDR3 has 11 residues. CDR3 bases: TGCAGTGCTATTAGGGGGACCTTTGAGTATTTT. Translated: CSAIRGTFEYF.

This chain uses TRBV27 with TRBJ2-7, with 7 bases matching TRBD1. V was pared by 5 bases and J by 6 bases, with 16 bases of the junction left unmatched. CDR3 length: 16 residues. Germline V gene lookup returns CDR1 MNHEY and CDR2 SMNVEV (reference sequence). DNA for the CDR3: TGTGCCAGCAGTCCATCTCCGGGACAGCGCGGATCCGAGCAGTACTTC. It yields the protein CASSPSPGQRGSEQYF.

There are a few counts of this clonotype. This chain links TRBV29-1 with TRBJ1-4; 7 bases are shared with TRBD1. Germline trimming cut 6 bases from V and 2 bases from J; bases unmatched to any gene: 9. Germline-derived CDR1 and CDR2 are SQVTM and ANQGSEA. The CDR3 is 15 residues long. CDR3 amino acids: CSVPGEGATNEKLFF. The DNA for the CDR3 is TGCAGCGTCCCGGGTGAGGGGGCGACTAATGAAAAACTGTTTTTT.

The chain is built from TRBV30 and TRBJ1-1, with D possibly TRBD1 on 6 matching bases. The CDR3 runs 12 residues. With 2 bases removed from V and 8 bases from J, the gap between germline ends came to 12 bases. From germline, CDR1 is GTSNPN and CDR2 SVGIG (reference sequence). The CDR3 DNA sequence: TGTGCCTGGAGTTATCCAGGACAGGAAGCTTTCTTT. As protein: CAWSYPGQEAFF.

The chain couples TRBV15 to TRBJ2-5; 9 bases map to TRBD2. V shed 0 bases and J 7 bases; nucleotides not matched to a gene: 9. Germline CDR1 and CDR2: LNHNV and YYDKDF (reference sequence). This CDR3 comprises 16 residues. The CDR3 sequence is CATSRDLASGIVTQYF. The CDR3 DNA reads TGTGCCACCAGCAGAGACCTTGCTAGCGGGATAGTGACCCAGTACTTC.

This sequence joins TRBV6-5 and TRBJ1-6; D uncertain. Trimming cost V 8 bases and J 0 bases, with 26 bases left between them. The germline V gene encodes CDR1 MNHEY and CDR2 SVGAGI. This CDR3 spans 20 amino acids. The CDR3 is CASQTFGSLSVSSYNSPLHF. The CDR3 DNA reads as TGTGCCAGCCAGACCTTTGGGAGTCTTAGCGTCAGCTCCTATAATTCACCCCTCCACTTT.

The chain carries TRBV27 and TRBJ1-5; weak D call: TRBD1 (6 bases). The germline V gene has CDR1 MNHEY and CDR2 SMNVEV (reference sequence). Trimming stripped 2 bases from V and 4 bases from J, with 9 bases between. The CDR3 contains 14 residues. CDR3 amino acids: CASSLQGWNQPQHF. CDR3 coding DNA: TGTGCCAGCAGTTTACAGGGGTGGAATCAGCCCCAGCATTTT.

The chain couples TRBV12-3 or TRBV12-4 to TRBJ1-3; 7 nucleotides align to TRBD1. Trimming at V came to 4 bases and at J to 2 bases, leaving 2 bases not matched to a gene. CDR3 size: 14 residues. Here the CDR3 reads CASSSTGAGNTIYF. CDR3 DNA: TGTGCCAGCAGTTCTACAGGGGCTGGAAACACCATATATTTT.

The chain carries TRBV4-2 and TRBJ1-2; D possibly corresponds to TRBD1 (5 bases). CDR1 and CDR2 from the germline V gene are LGHNA and YNFKEQ. The length of the CDR3 is 16 residues. The germline V and J ends were trimmed by 0 bases and 4 bases, with 15 bases remaining between them. CDR3 sequence: CASSQDLSGLSYGYTF. DNA for the CDR3: TGTGCCAGCAGCCAAGATTTGTCAGGGCTTTCCTATGGCTACACCTTC.

This clonotype has a handful of counts. This chain connects TRBV24-1 to TRBJ2-3, with D perhaps TRBD1 (5 bases). Trimming left V 9 bases short and J 3 bases short, with 6 bases between. Germline loops: CDR1 KGHDR, CDR2 SFDVKD. This CDR3 has 11 amino acids. CDR3 coding DNA: TGTGCCACCCAGGGTACAGATACGCAGTATTTT. Translation gives CATQGTDTQYF.

This chain links TRBV10-3 with TRBJ2-7; tentatively, D is TRBD1 or TRBD2 (5 bases each). Germline V gives CDR1 ENHRY, CDR2 SYGVKD. The CDR3 has 15 residues. Trimming took 8 bases from V and 6 from J, leaving 23 bases between them. CDR3 bases: TGTGCCATCTCCCCCCGAGCGGAACAGGTCTCCGAGCAGTACGTC. This encodes CAISPRAEQVSEQYV.

This clonotype was detected only a few times. The chain is built from TRBV7-2 and TRBJ2-3; 13 bases map to TRBD2. V lost 5 bases and J lost 4; bases outside the gene matches: 3. The CDR3 extends over 15 amino acids. Germline V lookup: CDR1 SGHTA, CDR2 FQGNSA. The DNA for the CDR3 is TGTGCCAGCAGCGCGGGACTAGCGGGATCAGATACGCAGTATTTT. Encoded protein: CASSAGLAGSDTQYF.

The sample holds a few counts of this clonotype. J is TRBJ2-3 and V is TRBV6-1, with D perhaps matching TRBD2 (6 bases). With 8 bases removed from V and 6 bases from J, the gap between germline ends came to 18 bases. The CDR3 loop spans 14 amino acids. Germline CDR1 and CDR2: MNHNS and SASEGT. The CDR3 DNA sequence: TGTGCCAGCTGGGCGGGGACTCCAGGGGATACGCAGTATTTT. Protein: CASWAGTPGDTQYF.

This sequence joins TRBV28 and TRBJ1-5; 9 positions match TRBD1. The germline V gene encodes CDR1 MDHEN and CDR2 SYDVKM. The junction had 11 bases not matched to a gene; V was cut back by 5 bases and J by 6 bases. The CDR3 totals 16 residues. This chain's CDR3 is CASSPSAGQGGQPQHF. In DNA form, the CDR3 reads TGTGCCAGCAGTCCCTCCGCGGGACAGGGAGGTCAGCCCCAGCATTTT.

The chain is built from TRBV4-3 and TRBJ2-6, with D unclear. The germline V gene encodes CDR1 LGHNA and CDR2 YSLEER. The CDR3 runs 14 residues. Trimming removed 0 bases at V and 2 bases at J, with 2 bases between. The CDR3, as DNA: TGCGCCAGCAGCCAAGATCCTGGGGCCAACGTCCTGACTTTC. This encodes CASSQDPGANVLTF.

This chain links TRBV29-1 with TRBJ2-1; 8 nucleotides align to TRBD2. J gave up 9 bases and V 4 bases, and 8 bases lay outside the gene matches. Per the germline V gene, CDR1 is SQVTM and CDR2 is ANQGSEA. This CDR3 comprises 13 residues. The CDR3 loop is CSVAGTSFSEQFF. The CDR3 DNA is TGCAGCGTTGCAGGGACTAGTTTCAGTGAGCAGTTCTTC.